A single sample gave rise to the 17 T cell receptor beta chains below, sequenced in a study of Ad26.COV2.S vaccination and SARS-CoV-2 variants. The treatment was: some 20 received Ad26.COV2.S at low or high dose, single or two shots; roughly 5 received placebo; per-sample allocation not given. The samples date from day 63 after the first vaccine or placebo injection. The data were produced by immunoSEQ multiplex PCR, yet TCRdb's version contains in-frame clones alone and is incomplete. The sample lists almost 400,000 clones; roughly 90% were seen once. Sequenced material: peripheral blood, taken in a trial of Ad26.COV2.S vaccine versus placebo. These receptors all come from a person aged 18-65 years who received the Ad26.COV2.S COVID-19 vaccine or a placebo.

A single count supports this clone. This chain connects TRBV5-4 to TRBJ2-1; D is unclear. This CDR3 spans 16 amino acids. The germline V and J ends were trimmed by 2 bases and 0 bases, with 12 bases remaining between them. Germline V gene data show CDR1 as SGHNT and CDR2 as YYREEE (reference sequence). The DNA for the CDR3 is TGTGCCAGCAGCTTCCTCCCCCCGGACTCCTACAATGAGCAGTTCTTC. Protein sequence: CASSFLPPDSYNEQFF.

The J gene is TRBJ2-7, the V gene TRBV6-6; D is perhaps TRBD1 or TRBD2 (5 bases each). The V gene's germline CDR1 is MNHNY and CDR2 SVGAGI (reference sequence). The ends were cut back, 5 bases at V and 3 bases at J, with 14 bases in the middle. This CDR3 is built from 14 residues. The CDR3 region is CASSALGDRYEQYF. CDR3 sequence (DNA): TGTGCCAGCAGTGCACTCGGGGACCGCTACGAGCAGTACTTC.

This clone was recorded once. V and J are TRBV11-3 and TRBJ2-1, with D possibly being TRBD1 (6 bases). Germline V lookup: CDR1 SGHNT, CDR2 YENEEA. The V gene lost 0 bases and the J gene lost 4 bases, with 13 bases spanning the gap. This CDR3 has 16 amino acids. As DNA, the CDR3 is TGTGCCAGCAGCTTAGAGGGGACACGAGTTTACAATGAGCAGTTCTTC. Its protein product is CASSLEGTRVYNEQFF. The variable domain in full, with the rest retrieved from reference TRBV11-3 and TRBJ2-1, is EAGVVQSPRYKIIEKKQPVAFWCNPISGHNTLYWYLQNLGQGPELLIRYENEEAVDDSQLPKDRFSAERLKGVDSTLKIQPAELGDSAVYLCASSLEGTRVYNEQFFGPGTRLTVL.

The chain joins TRBV5-1 to TRBJ1-2, with 7 bases matching TRBD1. The CDR3 runs to 13 residues. CDR1 and CDR2 (germline): SGHRS, YFSETQ. V was clipped by 7 bases and J by 5 bases; unmatched bases: 8. For the CDR3, the DNA is TGCGCCAGCGGCCCCGCAGGGGGGTATGGCTACACCTTC. Residues: CASGPAGGYGYTF.

The genes are TRBV29-1 and TRBJ2-2; TRBD2 might be the D (7 bases). V lost 7 bases and J lost 4, with 13 bases in between. The CDR3 is 13 amino acids. CDR1 and CDR2 from the germline V gene are SQVTM and ANQGSEA. The CDR3 region is CSAGGHGTGELFF. The DNA of the CDR3 is TGCAGCGCCGGGGGGCACGGCACCGGGGAGCTGTTTTTT.

The genes are TRBV6-5 and TRBJ2-5; D is perhaps TRBD2 (6 bases). Looked up from germline, CDR1 is MNHEY and CDR2 is SVGAGI. This CDR3 is 15 amino acids long. The germline V and J ends were trimmed by 6 bases and 7 bases, with 21 bases remaining between them. CDR3 in amino acids: CASSHTDSLEGTQYF. DNA of the CDR3: TGTGCCAGCAGCCACACCGACAGCCTGGAGGGGACCCAGTACTTC.

This clone was detected only once. The chain employs TRBV3-1 (or the pseudogene TRBV3-2) and TRBJ2-1; D gene ambiguous. Deletions cut 1 base from V and 9 bases from J, with 7 bases between. The CDR3 totals 12 residues. Germline values: CDR1 LGHDT, CDR2 YNNKEL (reference sequence). CDR3 nucleotide sequence: TGTGCCAGCAGCCAAGGCCAAGGTGAGCAGTTCTTC. Translated, it gives CASSQGQGEQFF.

The genes are TRBV27 and TRBJ2-7; the D call may be TRBD1 or TRBD2 (5 bases each). This CDR3 has 12 amino acids. Germline loops: CDR1 MNHEY, CDR2 SMNVEV (reference sequence). The ends were cut back, 6 bases at V and 7 bases at J, with 13 bases in the middle. In nucleotides, the CDR3 is TGTGCCAGCAGCCTGACTGGGGGAGAGCAGTACTTC. It yields the protein CASSLTGGEQYF.

Turning to this clone: This same CDR3 is encoded by further DNA sequences in the sample. The chain joins TRBV6-5 to TRBJ1-3; D unresolved. CDR3 size: 14 residues. With 3 bases removed from V and 0 bases from J, the gap between germline ends came to 6 bases. Germline CDR1 and CDR2: MNHEY and SVGAGI. CDR3 sequence (DNA): TGTGCCAGCAGTTATGGGAGCTCTGGAAACACCATATATTTT. It yields the protein CASSYGSSGNTIYF.

The V and J genes are TRBV6-5 and TRBJ2-1, with 8 positions matching TRBD2. Trimming removed 8 bases from V and 9 bases from J; junction bases left unmatched: 15. The CDR3 has 15 amino acids. The germline gives CDR1 MNHEY, CDR2 SVGAGI. The CDR3 spells CASSRVSNRGGEQFF. In DNA, the CDR3 is TGTGCCAGCTCTCGGGTATCGAATCGGGGGGGTGAGCAGTTCTTC.

J is TRBJ2-1 and V is TRBV9, with 16 bases fitting TRBD2. The V segment lost 3 bases and the J segment 4 bases; nucleotides outside the gene matches: 10. CDR3 length: 19 residues. Germline V gene data show CDR1 as SGDLS and CDR2 as YYNGEE. CDR3 sequence reads: CASSDGGTSGRVGYNEQFF. The CDR3 bases are TGTGCCAGCAGCGACGGGGGGACTAGCGGGAGGGTTGGGTACAATGAGCAGTTCTTC.

The chain couples TRBV18 to TRBJ2-5; D assignment may be TRBD1 or TRBD2 (5 bases each). Germline lookup yields CDR1 KGHSH and CDR2 LQKENI. The germline V and J ends were trimmed by 1 base and 2 bases, with 14 bases remaining between them. The length of the CDR3 is 16 residues. The CDR3 here is CASSPLRGVQQETQYF. The DNA of the CDR3 is TGTGCCAGCTCACCACTGAGGGGCGTTCAACAAGAGACCCAGTACTTC.

This rearrangement joins TRBV12-3 or TRBV12-4 to TRBJ1-2, with 7 bases identical to TRBD1. The trim removed 2 bases at V and 6 bases at J, leaving 3 bases unmatched. CDR3 length: 13 amino acids. The CDR3 DNA follows: TGTGCCAGCAGTTTAAAAGGGGGCGATGGCTACACCTTC. This translates into CASSLKGGDGYTF.

This clone showed up just once. The chain couples TRBV28 to TRBJ2-2; D is ambiguous. Germline CDR1 reads MDHEN; CDR2 reads SYDVKM. The germline V and J ends were trimmed by 2 bases and 6 bases, with 4 bases remaining between them. The CDR3 totals 12 residues. The CDR3: CASSLGPGELFF. The CDR3 bases are TGTGCCAGCAGTTTAGGGCCCGGGGAGCTGTTTTTT.

The DNA of the CDR3 is TGTGCCAGCTCACGACTAGCGGGGTACGAGGATACGCAGTATTTT. Its protein is CASSRLAGYEDTQYF. The chain uses TRBV18 and TRBJ2-3, with 11 bases identical to TRBD2. V lost 4 bases and J lost 6; bases outside the gene matches: 6. The CDR3 totals 15 residues. Germline-derived CDR1 and CDR2 are KGHSH and LQKENI.

The table lists this clone with a count of one. The chain has TRBV3-1 (or the pseudogene TRBV3-2) and TRBJ2-2; 7 bases align to TRBD1. Trimming took 0 bases from V and 7 from J; bases not matched to a gene: 8. The CDR3 length is 16 residues. In germline, CDR1 is LGHDT, CDR2 YNNKEL (reference sequence). In DNA, the CDR3 is TGTGCCAGCAGCCAAGATATCACAGGGGCATACGGGGAGCTGTTTTTT. It codes for CASSQDITGAYGELFF.

The chain is built from TRBV27 and TRBJ1-2; 12 bases are a match to TRBD1. Looked up from germline, CDR1 is MNHEY and CDR2 is SMNVEV (reference sequence). V trimming: 2 bases; J trimming: 2 bases; junction bases outside the gene matches: 18. This CDR3 is built from 21 residues. DNA of the CDR3: TGTGCCAGCAGTTTACTCCCCTTTCCGGGACAGGGGGCGAGGGGAAACTATGGCTACACCTTC. Amino acids: CASSLLPFPGQGARGNYGYTF.